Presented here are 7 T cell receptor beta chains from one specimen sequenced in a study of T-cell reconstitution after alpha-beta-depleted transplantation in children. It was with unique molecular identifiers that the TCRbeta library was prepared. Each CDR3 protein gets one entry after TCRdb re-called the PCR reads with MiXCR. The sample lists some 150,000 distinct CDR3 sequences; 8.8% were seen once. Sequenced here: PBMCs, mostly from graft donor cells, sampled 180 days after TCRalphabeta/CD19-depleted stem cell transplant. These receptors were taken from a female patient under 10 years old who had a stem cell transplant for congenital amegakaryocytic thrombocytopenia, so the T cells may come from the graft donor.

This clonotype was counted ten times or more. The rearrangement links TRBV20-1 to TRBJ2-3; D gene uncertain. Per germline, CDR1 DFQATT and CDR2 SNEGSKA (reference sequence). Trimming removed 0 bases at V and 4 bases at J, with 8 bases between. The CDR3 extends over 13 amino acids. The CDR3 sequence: CSARDTTSDTQYF. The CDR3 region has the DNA TGCAGTGCTAGAGATACCACCTCAGATACGCAGTATTTT.

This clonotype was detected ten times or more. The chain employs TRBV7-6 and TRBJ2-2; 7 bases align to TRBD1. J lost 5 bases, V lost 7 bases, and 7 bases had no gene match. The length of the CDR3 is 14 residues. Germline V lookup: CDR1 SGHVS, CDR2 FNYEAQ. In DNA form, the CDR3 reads TGTGCCAGCAACCTACAGGGGCGGACCGGGGAGCTGTTTTTT. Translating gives CASNLQGRTGELFF.

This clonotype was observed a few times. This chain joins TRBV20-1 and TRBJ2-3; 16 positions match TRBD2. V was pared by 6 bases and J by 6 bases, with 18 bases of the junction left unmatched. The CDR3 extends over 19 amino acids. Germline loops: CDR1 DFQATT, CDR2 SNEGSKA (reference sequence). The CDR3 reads CSASSPGTSGRALDDTQYF. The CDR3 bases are TGCAGTGCCTCAAGTCCCGGGACTAGCGGGAGGGCCCTCGATGATACGCAGTATTTT.

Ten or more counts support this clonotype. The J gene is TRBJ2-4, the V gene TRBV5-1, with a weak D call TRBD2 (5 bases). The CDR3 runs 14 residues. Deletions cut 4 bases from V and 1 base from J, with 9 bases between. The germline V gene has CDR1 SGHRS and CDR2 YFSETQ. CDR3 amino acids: CASSGGGAKNIQYF. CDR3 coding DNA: TGCGCCAGCAGCGGAGGTGGGGCCAAAAACATTCAGTACTTC.

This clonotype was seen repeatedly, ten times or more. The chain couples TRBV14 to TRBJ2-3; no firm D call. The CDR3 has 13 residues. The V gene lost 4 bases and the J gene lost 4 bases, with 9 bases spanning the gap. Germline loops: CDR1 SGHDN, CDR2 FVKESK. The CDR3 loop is CASSPQLADTQYF. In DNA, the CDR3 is TGTGCCAGCAGCCCGCAGTTGGCAGATACGCAGTATTTT.

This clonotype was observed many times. CDR3 nucleotide sequence: TGTGCCAGCAGCACGAGGGGGCGTTGGGGCACTGAAGCTTTCTTT. Translated: CASSTRGRWGTEAFF. The chain links TRBV3-1 to TRBJ1-1, with 7 bases matching TRBD1. The CDR3 consists of 15 residues. Germline V lookup: CDR1 LGHDT, CDR2 YNNKEL (reference sequence). Unmatched junction bases numbered 10, after V lost 5 bases and J lost 4 bases.

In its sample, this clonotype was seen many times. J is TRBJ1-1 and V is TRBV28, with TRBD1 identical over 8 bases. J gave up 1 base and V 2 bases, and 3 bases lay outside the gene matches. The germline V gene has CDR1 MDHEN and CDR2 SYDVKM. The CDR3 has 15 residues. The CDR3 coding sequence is TGTGCCAGCAGTTTACGCGGGACAGGGAACACTGAAGCTTTCTTT. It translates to CASSLRGTGNTEAFF.